This TCR beta chain was identified during a study of blood T cells in healthy people across ages (dated by TCRdb to 2014 to 2015). About the full investigation: In model experiments, template switching captured roughly one uniquely barcoded TCR beta cDNA molecule for every two T cells. Using deep sequencing normalized with unique cDNA molecular identifiers, the study measured how TCR beta repertoire diversity changes with age. The donors were split into four age groups: young (average around 15 years), middle-aged (nearly 40), aged (more than 60) and long-lived (under 85). Donors of different ages were randomly distributed across sequencing lanes to avoid experimental bias. For two donors (one aged 18 to 29 and one aged 80 or older), the study analyzed two additional independent replicas of 1 million unique cDNA reads from the same blood draw.

From the cysteine through the phenylalanine, the CDR3 covers 14 amino acids. Only CDR3 DNA remains: 42 bases, in frame from the first base. In the germline V gene (reference sequence), CDR1 corresponds to DFQATT and CDR2 to SNEGSKA. The donors were roughly 38 Caucasian individuals from Russia, aged about 6 to 100 years, who were systemically healthy. Each donor gave around 9.9 milliliters of peripheral blood, collected into EDTA-treated Vacutainer tubes. PBMCs were isolated by Ficoll-Paque density-gradient centrifugation, with at least 7 million obtained per sample. Total RNA, at least 5 micrograms per sample, was extracted from PBMCs with Trizol reagent. For every donor, flow cytometry on a PBMC aliquot measured the percentage of naive CD45RAhigh/CD27high T cells. Broad study findings and their caveats: Because donor CMV infection status was unknown, age-related changes in expanded clonotypes were potentially confounded. Since profiling was done on bulk unsorted PBMCs, naive and antigen-experienced compartments could not be conclusively compared. Estimates of total diversity from one million sequenced T cells were regarded as lower bounds and underestimates. The percentage of naive T cells measured by flow cytometry correlated strongly with observed TCR beta diversity. As age increased, observed TCR beta diversity per million T cells dropped in a roughly linear way, and a significant reduction was already evident by age 40. Compared with the aged group, more naive CD4+ T cells, fewer expanded clones and increased TCR diversity were shown by the long-lived group, suggesting age selection.

To prepare the library, 5' RACE was applied. Sequencing used an Illumina HiSeq 2500. A second about 7 to 12 cycle PCR used a sample-barcoded 5' primer and a J-beta primer mix. A unique molecular identifier was introduced onto each TCR beta cDNA molecule by a template-switch 5' adaptor carrying 12 random nucleotides. Each sample yielded at least 3 million CDR3-containing paired-end reads. The Mint cDNA synthesis kit, primed by a TRBC-specific oligonucleotide, was used to synthesize first-strand cDNA from all RNA. All cDNA was treated with uracil-DNA glycosylase and then went through a first 18-cycle PCR with the universal primers M1SS and BC2_uni_R. The study's processing was this. Normalization of each sample was performed by random selection of 1 million high-quality reads, each carrying a distinct molecular identifier. Reads with shared molecular identifiers were discarded instead of being binned into consensus sequences. CDR3 identification, clonotype clustering and error correction used MiTCR with a Q25 quality threshold and the strictest error-elimination algorithm. Lower-bound total TCR beta diversity was estimated with a nonparametric unseen species model using Euler transformation. TCRdb ran its own pipeline on the public reads, namely fastp trimming at Q25 and MiXCR clone calling, and kept in-frame beta chains. For every CDR3 protein sequence, its rows merge into one entry that carries the most common genes and DNA. The V and J calls here are based on TCRdb, not the publication. The sample records about 1.1 million distinct CDR3 sequences, 35% to 40% of which are singletons. The top ten constitute 10% to 15% of the sample.

This clonotype was counted only a few times. Its antigen is currently not known. No much larger clonotype is one base removed from it; base qualities were not supplied. Sequenced input: blood. The chain was built from TRBV20-1 and TRBJ2-7; 13 of the junction bases match TRBD2. The end of the DNA aligns better with TRBJ2-5, so the J call may be wrong. The receptor's source is a man younger than 30 in good health. In nucleotides, the sequence is TGCAGTGTAACGACTAGCGGGGGGACCGTGACCCAGTACTTC. This translates into CSVTTSGGTVTQYF.